This entry concerns a single T cell receptor beta chain. The data originate from a study of blood T cell repertoires in COVID-19. Overall study context: Sites in the United States, Italy and Spain provided acute and convalescent COVID-19 samples. Sources were T cells, B-cell-depleted T cells, or PBMCs; the material itself was cDNA or gDNA.

Authors' analysis steps: Reference gene primer amplification in the assay estimated nucleated cell counts. Clones were sequenced by immunoSEQ multiplex PCR, and TCRdb holds only the in-frame ones, with some missing. V and J calls and clone size are given by that table; D and trimming were obtained from the DNA. The sample gives about 380,000 clones, roughly 77% of which show up once; under 1.2% is in the top ten. Germline-derived CDR1 and CDR2 are MNHNY and SVGAGI (reference sequence). This CDR3 spans 15 amino acids. With 0 bases removed from V and 3 bases from J, the gap between germline ends came to 10 bases.

The genes are TRBV6-6 and TRBJ2-3; D might be TRBD2 (5 bases). Sequencing input: peripheral blood. This sequence was found in a human donor with acute or convalescent COVID-19. The donor label of this sample is uncertain. CDR3 sequence (DNA): TGTGCCAGCAGTTACTCTATGGGAGTAACAGATACGCAGTATTTT. This codes for CASSYSMGVTDTQYF.